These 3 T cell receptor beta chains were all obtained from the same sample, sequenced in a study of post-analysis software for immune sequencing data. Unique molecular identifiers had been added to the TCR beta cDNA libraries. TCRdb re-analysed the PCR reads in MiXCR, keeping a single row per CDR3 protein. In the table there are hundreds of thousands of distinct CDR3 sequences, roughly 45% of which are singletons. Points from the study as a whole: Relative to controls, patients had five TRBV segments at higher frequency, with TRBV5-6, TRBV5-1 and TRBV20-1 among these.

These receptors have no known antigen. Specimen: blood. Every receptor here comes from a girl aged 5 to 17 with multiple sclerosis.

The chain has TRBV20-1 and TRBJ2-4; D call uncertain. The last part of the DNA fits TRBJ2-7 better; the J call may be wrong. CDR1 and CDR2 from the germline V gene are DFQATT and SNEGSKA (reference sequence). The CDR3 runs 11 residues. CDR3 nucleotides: TGCAGTGCTAGACCCATGAACGAGCAGTACTTC. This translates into CSARPMNEQYF.

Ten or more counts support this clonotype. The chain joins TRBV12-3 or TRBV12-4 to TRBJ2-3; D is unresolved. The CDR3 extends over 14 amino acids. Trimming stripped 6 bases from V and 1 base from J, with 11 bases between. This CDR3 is CASSPLGGTDTQYF. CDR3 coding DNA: TGTGCCAGCAGCCCCCTTGGGGGCACAGATACGCAGTATTTT.

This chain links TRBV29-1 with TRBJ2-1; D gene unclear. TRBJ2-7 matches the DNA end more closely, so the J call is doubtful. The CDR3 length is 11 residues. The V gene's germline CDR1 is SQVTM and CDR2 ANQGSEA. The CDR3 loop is CSVTDYNEQYF. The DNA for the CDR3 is TGCAGCGTGACCGATTACAATGAGCAGTACTTC.